Shown below are 28 T cell receptor beta chains from a single sample sequenced in a study of CD8 T cells in ankylosing spondylitis. TCRdb fed the 5' RACE reads into MiXCR, producing one record per CDR3 protein. The sample holds roughly 200,000 distinct CDR3 sequences; around 13% are singletons and the top ten take 16%. What was sequenced was blood, either unsorted or a sorted T cell fraction (not recorded which). These TCRs come from a male donor with ankylosing spondylitis or in good health (not recorded which).

This clonotype showed up many times. The DNA for the CDR3 is TGTGCCAGCAGCCAGTACAGGGCGGGAGATACGCAGTATTTT. This encodes CASSQYRAGDTQYF. The chain is built from TRBV14 and TRBJ2-3; D is possibly TRBD1 (6 bases). V lost 3 bases and J 5 bases, leaving 12 bases between the germline ends. Germline CDR1 is SGHDN and CDR2 is FVKESK. This CDR3 has 14 amino acids.

The J gene is TRBJ2-7, the V gene TRBV30; D is possibly TRBD2 (5 bases). Per the germline V gene, CDR1 is GTSNPN and CDR2 is SVGIG (reference sequence). Trimming took 1 base from V and 5 from J, leaving 6 bases between them. The CDR3 runs to 11 residues. The CDR3 here is CAWSEADEQYF. The DNA of the CDR3 is TGTGCCTGGAGTGAAGCGGACGAGCAGTACTTC.

This clonotype was seen more than once but under ten times. The V and J genes are TRBV11-2 and TRBJ2-1; D is ambiguous. V lost 6 bases and J 2 bases, leaving 2 bases between the germline ends. Germline V gives CDR1 SGHAT, CDR2 FQNNGV. The CDR3 is made up of 11 amino acids. The CDR3 spells CASSAYNEQFF. For the CDR3, the DNA is TGTGCCAGCAGTGCCTACAATGAGCAGTTCTTC. The whole variable domain, filled in from reference TRBV11-2 and TRBJ2-1, reads EAGVAQSPRYKIIEKRQSVAFWCNPISGHATLYWYQQILGQGPKLLIQFQNNGVVDDSQLPKDRFSAERLKGVDSTLKIQPAKLEDSAVYLCASSAYNEQFFGPGTRLTVL.

This clonotype was counted a few times. The chain couples TRBV12-3 or TRBV12-4 to TRBJ2-7, with D perhaps being TRBD1 or TRBD2 (6 bases each). Trimming removed 5 bases from V and 0 bases from J, with 14 bases in between. The CDR3 has 15 residues. The chain's CDR3 is CASSPLGGSSYEQYF. CDR3 nucleotides: TGTGCCAGCAGTCCCCTGGGGGGCAGCTCCTACGAGCAGTACTTC.

The genes are TRBV12-3 or TRBV12-4 and TRBJ1-6; D call uncertain. The CDR3 runs 12 residues. V lost 0 bases, J lost 14 bases, and 8 bases lay in between. For the CDR3, the DNA is TGTGCCAGCAGTTTAGCGCGAGGAACCCTCCACTTT. Translation: CASSLARGTLHF.

The chain joins TRBV12-3 or TRBV12-4 to TRBJ1-1; maybe TRBD1 (6 bases). V was clipped by 7 bases and J by 1 base, with 16 bases between them. This CDR3 contains 15 residues. The CDR3 reads CASNLGQGRNTEAFF. CDR3 sequence (DNA): TGTGCCAGCAACTTAGGGCAGGGGCGGAACACTGAAGCTTTCTTT.

Many counts were recorded for this clonotype. The chain couples TRBV12-3 or TRBV12-4 to TRBJ1-1; a weak D match, TRBD1 (5 bases). The V end was cut by 6 bases, the J end by 4 bases, with 12 bases between. The CDR3 contains 13 residues. CDR3 DNA: TGTGCCAGCAGACCCAGGGATGGCACTGAAGCTTTCTTT. Its protein product is CASRPRDGTEAFF.

The chain joins TRBV2 to TRBJ2-2, with D hard to call. With 3 bases removed from V and 7 bases from J, the gap between germline ends came to 9 bases. CDR3 length: 13 residues. Germline V gene data show CDR1 as SNHLY and CDR2 as FYNNEI. The CDR3 is CASSEVYGGELFF. CDR3 coding DNA: TGTGCCAGCAGTGAGGTCTATGGCGGGGAGCTGTTTTTT.

This clonotype was counted between two and nine times. V and J are TRBV4-1 and TRBJ2-3; no clear D. V gave up 0 bases and J gave up 2 bases, with 9 bases separating them. The CDR3 length is 15 residues. CDR1 MGHRA and CDR2 YSYEKL come from the germline V gene. In DNA form, the CDR3 reads TGCGCCAGCAGCCAAGACCGATCGTTCACAGATACGCAGTATTTT. Protein product: CASSQDRSFTDTQYF.

The chain couples TRBV7-8 to TRBJ2-1; 7 bases are shared with TRBD2. CDR3 length: 18 amino acids. From germline, CDR1 is SGHVS and CDR2 FQNEAQ. J was trimmed by 0 bases and V by 1 base; bases with no gene match: 9. CDR3 nucleotides: TGTGCCAGCAGCTTAGGCTGGCTAGCGGACTTCTCCTACAATGAGCAGTTCTTC. Its protein is CASSLGWLADFSYNEQFF.

V gene TRBV3-1 combines with J gene TRBJ2-7; either TRBD1 or TRBD2 may fit D (5 bases each). Germline assignment: CDR1 LGHDT and CDR2 YNNKEL (reference sequence). Trimming pared 4 bases from V and 7 bases from J, leaving 20 bases between. This CDR3 spans 15 amino acids. The CDR3 DNA follows: TGTGCCAGCAGCCTTCGGACTGGGACCCTATCTGAGCAGTACTTC. Translation: CASSLRTGTLSEQYF.

The chain has TRBV4-1 and TRBJ1-2; TRBD1 might be the D (6 bases). There are 17 residues in the CDR3. Per the germline V gene, CDR1 is MGHRA and CDR2 is YSYEKL. The V end lost 1 base, the J end lost 3 bases, and 18 bases lay between the germline ends. The chain's CDR3 is CASSQVPGANPYYGYTF. As DNA, the CDR3 is TGCGCCAGCAGCCAAGTTCCAGGGGCGAACCCTTACTATGGCTACACCTTC.

This clonotype occurred a few times. V and J are TRBV27 and TRBJ2-3, with D perhaps matching TRBD2 (5 bases). The CDR3 sequence is 14 residues long. Trimming took off 7 bases at V and 0 bases at J, with 11 bases between the two ends. Germline CDR1 and CDR2: MNHEY and SMNVEV (reference sequence). The CDR3 DNA sequence: TGTGCCAGCACCTCGACGGGGAGCACAGATACGCAGTATTTT. Residues: CASTSTGSTDTQYF.

This clonotype was counted ten times or more. CDR3 residues: CASSVAPGQSNTEAFF. For the CDR3, the DNA is TGCGCCAGCAGCGTGGCTCCGGGACAATCGAACACTGAAGCTTTCTTT. This rearrangement joins TRBV5-1 to TRBJ1-1; the D gene is possibly TRBD1 (6 bases). The CDR3 has 16 amino acids. Germline CDR1 SGHRS, CDR2 YFSETQ. V gave up 4 bases and J gave up 1 base, with 17 bases separating them.

The table lists this clonotype with a count of one. The chain recombines TRBV6-2 or TRBV6-3 with TRBJ1-2; D may be TRBD1 (5 bases). This CDR3 has 12 amino acids. With 6 bases removed from V and 4 bases from J, the gap between germline ends came to 9 bases. Germline-derived CDR1 and CDR2 are MNHEY and SVGEGT. CDR3 coding DNA: TGTGCCAGCAGGGGACCGATCTATGGCTACACCTTC. Its translation: CASRGPIYGYTF.

The chain joins TRBV5-1 to TRBJ2-3, with D perhaps TRBD2 (5 bases). Germline values: CDR1 SGHRS, CDR2 YFSETQ. The CDR3 totals 15 residues. The V and J ends lost 0 bases and 0 bases respectively, with 8 bases between them. The CDR3: CASSLEAVSTDTQYF. The CDR3 DNA reads as TGCGCCAGCAGCTTGGAAGCGGTGAGCACAGATACGCAGTATTTT.

This clonotype was observed a few times. The genes are TRBV10-3 and TRBJ1-1; TRBD1 might be the D (6 bases). Trimming took off 4 bases at V and 1 base at J, with 10 bases between the two ends. This CDR3 has 14 amino acids. Looked up from germline, CDR1 is ENHRY and CDR2 is SYGVKD. CDR3 residues: CAISGQVQNTEAFF. CDR3 nucleotides: TGTGCCATCAGTGGACAGGTCCAGAACACTGAAGCTTTCTTT.

The chain recombines TRBV27 with TRBJ2-7; no definite D call. V dropped 5 bases and J dropped 7 bases, with 15 bases sitting between them. Germline V lookup: CDR1 MNHEY, CDR2 SMNVEV (reference sequence). The CDR3 loop spans 13 amino acids. The chain's CDR3 is CASSGPYEQEQYF. In nucleotides, the CDR3 is TGTGCCAGCAGTGGGCCTTACGAACAGGAGCAGTACTTC.

The genes are TRBV3-1 and TRBJ2-1; D gene ambiguous. Germline CDR1 LGHDT, CDR2 YNNKEL (reference sequence). This CDR3 contains 14 residues. V dropped 4 bases and J dropped 7 bases, with 14 bases sitting between them. The CDR3 here is CASSPGQIQNEQFF. CDR3 sequence (DNA): TGTGCCAGCAGCCCGGGCCAGATCCAGAATGAGCAGTTCTTC.

This clonotype has ten or more counts. This chain links TRBV27 with TRBJ2-7; TRBD2 might be the D (5 bases). This CDR3 is built from 16 residues. Per germline, CDR1 MNHEY and CDR2 SMNVEV (reference sequence). Trimming removed 0 bases from V and 3 bases from J, with 15 bases in between. The CDR3 loop is CASSLSWEIPGYEQYF. CDR3 sequence (DNA): TGTGCCAGCAGTTTATCCTGGGAGATTCCAGGCTACGAGCAGTACTTC.

The table lists this clonotype with a few counts. Written as DNA, the CDR3 is TGTGCCAGCAGCCCTACCGGGACAGTGCAGTTCTTC. This encodes CASSPTGTVQFF. V is TRBV14 and J is TRBJ2-1; 7 bases line up with TRBD1. V shed 4 bases, J shed 12 bases, and the junction held 6 bases outside the gene matches. Germline V gene data show CDR1 as SGHDN and CDR2 as FVKESK. This CDR3 is built from 12 residues. The full variable domain, rest sourced from reference TRBV14 and TRBJ2-1, is EAGVTQFPSHSVIEKGQTVTLRCDPISGHDNLYWYRRVMGKEIKFLLHFVKESKQDESGMPNNRFLAERTGGTYSTLKVQPAELEDSGVYFCASSPTGTVQFFGPGTRLTVL.

This clonotype was found a few times. The chain combines TRBV12-3 or TRBV12-4 with TRBJ2-1, with D unresolved. This CDR3 region has 17 residues. Trimming took off 1 base at V and 0 bases at J, with 13 bases between the two ends. CDR3 amino acids: CASSLGLGKSSYNEQFF. In DNA, the CDR3 is TGTGCCAGCAGTTTAGGACTTGGAAAGAGCTCCTACAATGAGCAGTTCTTC.

This clonotype was found a few times. V is TRBV6-5 and J is TRBJ2-3; 10 nucleotides align to TRBD2. CDR3 length equals 18 residues. Trimming at V came to 4 bases and at J to 2 bases, leaving 12 bases not matched to a gene. From germline, CDR1 is MNHEY and CDR2 SVGAGI. DNA of the CDR3: TGTGCCAGCAGTTTCAAGCGGGAGGGGTCTCTGGTCACAGATACGCAGTATTTT. This sequence encodes CASSFKREGSLVTDTQYF.

The V and J genes are TRBV6-6 and TRBJ1-5, with D possibly TRBD1 on 6 matching bases. Germline values: CDR1 MNHNY, CDR2 SVGAGI (reference sequence). V lost 6 bases and J 9 bases, leaving 15 bases between the germline ends. The CDR3 is made up of 13 amino acids. The CDR3, as DNA: TGTGCCAGCAGACCAGGGGAAGGCGGGCCCCAGCATTTT. Amino acids: CASRPGEGGPQHF.

This clonotype occurred a few times. V gene TRBV14 combines with J gene TRBJ1-1; perhaps TRBD1 as D (6 bases). Per the germline V gene, CDR1 is SGHDN and CDR2 is FVKESK. Deletions cut 4 bases from V and 11 bases from J, with 11 bases between. The CDR3 is 11 amino acids. The CDR3 DNA sequence: TGTGCCAGCAGCCTAGGGGGGGATGCTTTCTTT. Its protein product is CASSLGGDAFF.

V gene TRBV6-1 combines with J gene TRBJ2-3, with 8 bases that match TRBD2. V was clipped by 7 bases and J by 0 bases; unmatched bases: 9. Germline CDR1 and CDR2: MNHNS and SASEGT. The CDR3 contains 16 residues. The CDR3 sequence: CASIPSGGMSTDTQYF. The CDR3 DNA sequence: TGTGCCAGCATCCCCTCGGGGGGGATGAGCACAGATACGCAGTATTTT.

CDR3 DNA sequence: TGCGCCAGCAGCTTTATAGCGAAGAGCACAGATACGCAGTATTTT. Amino acid sequence: CASSFIAKSTDTQYF. V is TRBV5-1 and J is TRBJ2-3; D might be TRBD2 (5 bases). Per the germline V gene, CDR1 is SGHRS and CDR2 is YFSETQ. Trimming shortened V by 2 bases and J by 0 bases, and 10 bases separated the two germline ends. This CDR3 spans 15 amino acids.

This clonotype turned up a few times. The J gene is TRBJ2-7, the V gene TRBV5-5; the match to TRBD1 covers 9 bases. Germline V lookup: CDR1 SGHKS, CDR2 YYEKEE (reference sequence). The CDR3 loop spans 15 amino acids. V lost 4 bases, J lost 4 bases, and 9 bases stayed unmatched. The CDR3: CASSTTGGVLYEQYF. In DNA form, the CDR3 reads TGTGCCAGCAGCACAACAGGGGGCGTCTTATACGAGCAGTACTTC.